This TCR beta chain was obtained from a study of Graves' ophthalmopathy and Graves' hyperthyroidism. With a duration under 3 months, ophthalmopathy in the donors showed moderate-to-severe activity, CAS ≥3 and NOSPECS ≥4. Uncontrolled infections, other autoimmune diseases, pregnancy or lactation barred patients from enrollment. The source of the PBMCs was around 10 ml of fresh peripheral blood. This clonotype was counted once. Trimming pared 4 bases from V and 8 bases from J, leaving 14 bases between. CDR3 size: 14 residues. CDR1 ENHRY and CDR2 SYGVKD come from the germline V gene. The TCR beta CDR3 regions underwent amplification from RNA transcripts. HTBI primers served in a first-round RT-PCR, which a second-round multiplex PCR followed. TCRdb reprocessed the multiplex PCR reads via MiXCR and lists one record per CDR3 protein. The sample lists around 670,000 distinct CDR3 sequences, roughly two fifths occurring once.

The source is an adult man with Graves' ophthalmopathy. Source material: peripheral blood. The chain uses TRBV10-3 and TRBJ2-2; TRBD1 might be the D (5 bases). The CDR3, as DNA: TGTGCCATCAGTGCGGGTGGGGCCCCTGGGGAGCTGTTTTTT. As protein: CAISAGGAPGELFF.